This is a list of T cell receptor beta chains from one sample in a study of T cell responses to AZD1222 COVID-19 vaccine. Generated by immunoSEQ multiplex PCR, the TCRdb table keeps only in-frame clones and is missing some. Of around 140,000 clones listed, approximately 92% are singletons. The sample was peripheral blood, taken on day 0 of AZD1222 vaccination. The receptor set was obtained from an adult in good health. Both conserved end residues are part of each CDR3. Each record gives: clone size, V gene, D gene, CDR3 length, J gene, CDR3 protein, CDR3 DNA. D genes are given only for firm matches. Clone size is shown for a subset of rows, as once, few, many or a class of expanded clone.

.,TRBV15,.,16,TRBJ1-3,CATSTPGTASGNTIYF,TGTGCCACCAGCACCCCGGGAACAGCCTCTGGAAACACCATATATTTT
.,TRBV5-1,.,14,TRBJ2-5,CASSLDSSWETQYF,TGCGCCAGCAGCTTGGACTCCAGCTGGGAGACCCAGTACTTC
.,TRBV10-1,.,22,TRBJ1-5,CASAIFAWQMVLEGVSNQPQHF,TGCGCCAGCGCCATTTTCGCGTGGCAGATGGTGCTTGAGGGAGTAAGCAATCAGCCCCAGCATTTT
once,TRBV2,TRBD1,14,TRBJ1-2,CASSGRAGGYGYTF,TGTGCCAGCAGTGGAAGGGCAGGGGGCTATGGCTACACCTTC
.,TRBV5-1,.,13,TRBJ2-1,CASSWGSLNEQFF,TGCGCCAGCAGCTGGGGATCGCTAAATGAGCAGTTCTTC
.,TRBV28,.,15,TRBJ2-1,CASSRGRTIRDEQFF,TGTGCCAGCAGTCGGGGACGGACGATTAGAGATGAGCAGTTCTTC
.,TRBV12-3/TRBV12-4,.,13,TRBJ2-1,CASSRSSGSEQFF,TGTGCCAGCAGCCGGTCGTCGGGTAGTGAGCAGTTCTTC
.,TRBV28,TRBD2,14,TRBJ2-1,CASSPGTTYNEQFF,TGTGCCAGCAGTCCCGGGACTACCTACAATGAGCAGTTCTTC
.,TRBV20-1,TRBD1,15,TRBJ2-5,CSASPYGQGKETQYF,TGCAGTGCTAGTCCCTATGGACAGGGAAAAGAGACCCAGTACTTC
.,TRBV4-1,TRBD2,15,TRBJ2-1,CASSAGTSGYYEQFF,TGCGCCAGCAGCGCCGGGACTAGCGGTTACTATGAGCAGTTCTTC
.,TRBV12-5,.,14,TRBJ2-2,CASGLRPNTGELFF,TGTGCTAGTGGTTTAAGGCCTAACACCGGGGAGCTGTTTTTT
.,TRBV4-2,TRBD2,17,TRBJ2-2,CASSRGLAGANTGELFF,TGTGCCAGCAGCCGGGGACTAGCGGGAGCGAACACCGGGGAGCTGTTTTTT
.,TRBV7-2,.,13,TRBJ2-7,CASSWDGRREQYF,TGTGCCAGCAGCTGGGACGGACGTCGGGAGCAGTACTTC
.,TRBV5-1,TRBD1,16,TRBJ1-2,CASSPEGDRDLYGYTF,TGCGCCAGCAGCCCAGAAGGGGACAGGGATTTATACGGCTACACCTTC
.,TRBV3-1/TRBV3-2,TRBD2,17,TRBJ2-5,CASSPIIGRGYQETQYF,TGTGCCAGCAGCCCCATCATCGGGCGGGGGTACCAAGAGACCCAGTACTTC
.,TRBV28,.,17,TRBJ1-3,CASSRRSGPVYGNTIYF,TGTGCCAGCAGCCGCCGTAGCGGGCCGGTTTACGGAAACACCATATATTTT
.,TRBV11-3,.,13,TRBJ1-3,CASSLAGSDTIYF,TGTGCCAGCAGCTTGGCAGGGTCGGACACCATATATTTT
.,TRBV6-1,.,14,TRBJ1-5,CASSEGLWGGPQHF,TGTGCCAGCAGTGAGGGGCTTTGGGGAGGGCCCCAGCATTTT
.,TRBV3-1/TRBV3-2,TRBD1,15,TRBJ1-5,CASSLGTGGDQPQHF,TGTGCCAGCAGCCTCGGAACAGGGGGCGATCAGCCCCAGCATTTT
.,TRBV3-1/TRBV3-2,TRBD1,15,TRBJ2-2,CASTDRQGRSGELFF,TGTGCCAGCACCGACAGACAGGGTAGATCCGGGGAGCTGTTTTTT
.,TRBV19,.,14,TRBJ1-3,CASSPTGKENTIYF,TGTGCCAGTAGCCCAACAGGGAAAGAAAACACCATATATTTT
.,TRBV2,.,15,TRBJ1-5,CASSEGGVRNQPQHF,TGTGCCAGCAGTGAGGGCGGGGTCCGCAATCAGCCCCAGCATTTT
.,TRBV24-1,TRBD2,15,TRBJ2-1,CATSDLASGRREQFF,TGTGCCACCAGTGATTTGGCTAGCGGGAGGCGAGAGCAGTTCTTC
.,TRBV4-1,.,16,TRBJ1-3,CASSQMGSRMGNTIYF,TGCGCCAGCAGCCAAATGGGGTCCCGGATGGGAAACACCATATATTTT
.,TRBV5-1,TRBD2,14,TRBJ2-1,CASRPGLAYNEQFF,TGCGCCAGCCGGCCGGGACTAGCCTACAATGAGCAGTTCTTC
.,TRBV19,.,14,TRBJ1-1,CASRKIQGGTEAFF,TGTGCCAGTAGGAAGATACAGGGAGGCACTGAAGCTTTCTTT
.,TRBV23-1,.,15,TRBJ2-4,CASSEVILAKNIQYF,TGCGCCAGCAGTGAGGTGATACTAGCCAAAAACATTCAGTACTTC
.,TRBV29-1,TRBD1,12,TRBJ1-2,CSILDRGLGYTF,TGCAGCATTTTAGACAGGGGGCTAGGCTACACCTTC
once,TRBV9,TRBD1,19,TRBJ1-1,CASSVPVLWDRGRNTEAFF,TGTGCCAGCAGCGTACCTGTGTTATGGGACAGGGGAAGGAACACTGAAGCTTTCTTT
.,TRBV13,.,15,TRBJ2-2,CASSFKGGSAGELFF,TGTGCCAGCAGCTTTAAGGGGGGCTCGGCCGGGGAGCTGTTTTTT
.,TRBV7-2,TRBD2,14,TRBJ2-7,CASSPYSGRGEQYF,TGTGCCAGCAGTCCCTATAGCGGGAGGGGAGAGCAGTACTTC
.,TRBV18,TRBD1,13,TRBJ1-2,CASSPLDRVGYTF,TGTGCCAGCTCGCCTCTAGACAGGGTTGGCTACACCTTC
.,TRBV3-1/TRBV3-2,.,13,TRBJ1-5,CASSSKRNQPQHF,TGTGCCAGCAGCTCAAAGCGCAATCAGCCCCAGCATTTT
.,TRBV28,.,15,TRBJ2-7,CASSPVGRRPYEQYF,TGTGCCAGCAGTCCGGTAGGCAGGCGTCCCTACGAGCAGTACTTC
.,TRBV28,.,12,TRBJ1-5,CASSLGNQPQHF,TGTGCCAGCAGTTTAGGCAATCAGCCCCAGCATTTT
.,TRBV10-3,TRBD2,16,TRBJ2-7,CAIKGLAGGTPYEQYF,TGTGCCATCAAAGGGCTAGCGGGAGGAACGCCCTACGAGCAGTACTTC
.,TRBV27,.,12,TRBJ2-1,CASRGRSGEQFF,TGTGCCAGCAGGGGTCGGTCGGGTGAGCAGTTCTTC
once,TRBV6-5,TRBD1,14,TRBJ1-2,CASSPGQGDYGYTF,TGTGCCAGCAGCCCGGGACAGGGTGACTATGGCTACACCTTC
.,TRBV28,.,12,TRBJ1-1,CASSPGGTEAFF,TGTGCCAGCAGTCCGGGGGGAACTGAAGCTTTCTTT
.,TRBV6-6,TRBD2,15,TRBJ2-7,CASSYSGGPRYEQYF,TGTGCCAGCAGTTACTCGGGAGGGCCCCGCTACGAGCAGTACTTC
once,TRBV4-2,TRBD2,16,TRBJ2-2,CASSQVAGVDTGELFF,TGTGCCAGCAGCCAAGTGGCGGGGGTGGACACCGGGGAGCTGTTTTTT
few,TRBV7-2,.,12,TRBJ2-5,CASSYRLETQYF,TGTGCCAGCAGCTACAGGTTAGAGACCCAGTACTTC
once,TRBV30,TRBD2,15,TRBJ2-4,CAASRGGSPKNIQYF,TGTGCCGCCTCCCGGGGGGGCTCGCCCAAAAACATTCAGTACTTC
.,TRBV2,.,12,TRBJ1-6,CASKNPDSPLHF,TGTGCCAGCAAAAATCCAGATTCACCCCTCCACTTT
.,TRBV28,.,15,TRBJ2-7,CASGSPGASLYEQYF,TGTGCCAGCGGAAGCCCGGGGGCCAGTCTCTACGAGCAGTACTTC
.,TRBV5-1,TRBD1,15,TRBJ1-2,CASSLEPGQGYGYTF,TGCGCCAGCAGCTTGGAACCGGGACAGGGATATGGCTACACCTTC
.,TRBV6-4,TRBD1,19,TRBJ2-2,CASSDTGTGQAPFTGELFF,TGTGCCAGCAGTGACACCGGGACAGGGCAGGCTCCTTTCACCGGGGAGCTGTTTTTT
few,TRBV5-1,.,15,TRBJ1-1,CASSTAQGRGTEAFF,TGCGCCAGCAGCACAGCACAGGGTCGGGGGACTGAAGCTTTCTTT
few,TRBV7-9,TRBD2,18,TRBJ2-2,CASSSPSWRGTNTGELFF,TGTGCCAGCAGCTCCCCATCTTGGCGGGGGACCAACACCGGGGAGCTGTTTTTT
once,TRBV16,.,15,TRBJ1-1,CASSQSSGEYTEAFF,TGTGCCAGCAGCCAATCTTCAGGAGAATACACTGAAGCTTTCTTT
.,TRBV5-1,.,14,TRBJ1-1,CASSEGRVGPEAFF,TGCGCCAGCAGCGAGGGCAGGGTAGGGCCTGAAGCTTTCTTT
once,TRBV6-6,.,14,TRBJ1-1,CASSKMLGNTEAFF,TGTGCCAGCAGCAAGATGTTGGGTAACACTGAAGCTTTCTTT
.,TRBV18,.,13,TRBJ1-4,CASSPGQGEKLFF,TGTGCCAGCTCACCGGGACAAGGAGAAAAACTGTTTTTT
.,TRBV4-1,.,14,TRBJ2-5,CASSQDLGNPTQYF,TGCGCCAGCAGCCAAGATTTAGGAAACCCGACCCAGTACTTC
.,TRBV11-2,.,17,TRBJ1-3,CASSFWGRPRSGNTIYF,TGTGCCAGCAGCTTTTGGGGACGGCCAAGGTCTGGAAACACCATATATTTT